The 21 T cell receptor beta chains in this list originate from one sample, sequenced in a study of T cell changes during pregnancy in multiple sclerosis. Here immunoSEQ multiplex PCR was the method, and the copy in TCRdb shows in-frame clones only, minus some. The table includes tens of thousands of clones, over 80% detected once. This specimen was peripheral blood, taken in the second trimester of pregnancy. Source of these receptors: a female donor in good health, enrolled as a control in a pregnancy study.

The J gene is TRBJ2-1, the V gene TRBV28; 9 nucleotides line up with TRBD1. This CDR3 contains 15 residues. The germline CDR1 and CDR2 sequences are MDHEN and SYDVKM. J lost 4 bases, V lost 3 bases, and 4 bases had no gene match. The CDR3 DNA follows: TGTGCCAGCAGTTTGGGGACAGGGTTATACAATGAGCAGTTCTTC. Amino acids: CASSLGTGLYNEQFF.

V is TRBV15 and J is TRBJ2-5; 8 nucleotides align to TRBD2. Germline V CDR1 and CDR2: LNHNV, YYDKDF (reference sequence). V was pared by 5 bases and J by 4 bases, with 6 bases of the junction left unmatched. The CDR3 is 14 amino acids. The DNA for the CDR3 is TGTGCCACCAGCTATTCGGCGGGAGGAGAGACCCAGTACTTC. Translating gives CATSYSAGGETQYF.

The chain has TRBV6-6 and TRBJ1-1; 7 bases are shared with TRBD1. The CDR3 has 13 residues. J gave up 6 bases and V 6 bases, and 7 bases lay outside the gene matches. Germline values: CDR1 MNHNY, CDR2 SVGAGI (reference sequence). Here the CDR3 reads CASRPTGEAEAFF. The CDR3 DNA reads TGTGCCAGCAGACCCACAGGGGAGGCTGAAGCTTTCTTT.

This sequence joins TRBV6-5 and TRBJ2-7; 11 positions match TRBD2. With V trimmed by 6 bases and J by 7 bases, 8 bases remained unmatched. Germline CDR1 and CDR2: MNHEY and SVGAGI. This CDR3 is 14 amino acids long. The CDR3 DNA sequence: TGTGCCAGCAGCCGACTAGCGGGACTGCGGGAGCAGTACTTC. Protein sequence: CASSRLAGLREQYF.

The CDR3 region has the DNA TGTGCCAGCAGCTGGACAGAAGCCAAAAACATTCAGTACTTC. Translation: CASSWTEAKNIQYF. The chain recombines TRBV7-9 with TRBJ2-4; weak D call: TRBD1 (6 bases). The V end lost 4 bases, the J end lost 0 bases, and 7 bases lay between the germline ends. Germline V gene sequence: CDR1 SEHNR, CDR2 FQNEAQ (reference sequence). The CDR3 covers 14 residues.

The chain uses TRBV5-4 and TRBJ2-7; D perhaps matches TRBD2 (6 bases). Deletions cut 0 bases from V and 3 bases from J, with 7 bases between. The CDR3 contains 13 residues. From germline, CDR1 is SGHNT and CDR2 YYREEE (reference sequence). The CDR3 coding sequence is TGTGCCAGCAGCTTGGGTAGCGGCTACGAGCAGTACTTC. It specifies CASSLGSGYEQYF.

CDR3 nucleotide sequence: TGTGCCAGCAGTTTAACGGGACAGGGGGGGACCTCTGGGGCCAACGTCCTGACTTTC. Its protein is CASSLTGQGGTSGANVLTF. The rearrangement uses TRBV27 and TRBJ2-6; TRBD1 matches 11 bases. With 2 bases clipped from V and 0 bases from J, the junction kept 6 bases outside the gene matches. Germline-derived CDR1 and CDR2 are MNHEY and SMNVEV (reference sequence). The CDR3 covers 19 residues.

The chain employs TRBV5-4 and TRBJ1-2; D possibly corresponds to TRBD1 (5 bases). The CDR3 spans 13 residues. Trimming pared 4 bases from V and 2 bases from J, leaving 9 bases between. Germline CDR1 SGHNT, CDR2 YYREEE (reference sequence). The CDR3 region has the DNA TGTGCCAGCAGCCACAACAGGAACTATGGCTACACCTTC. It yields the protein CASSHNRNYGYTF. Based on the CDR3 plus reference TRBV5-4 and TRBJ1-2, the full variable domain is ETGVTQSPTHLIKTRGQQVTLRCSSQSGHNTVSWYQQALGQGPQFIFQYYREEENGRGNFPPRFSGLQFPNYSSELNVNALELDDSALYLCASSHNRNYGYTFGSGTRLTVV.

The rearrangement uses TRBV5-4 and TRBJ2-6; perhaps TRBD2 as D (5 bases). Germline assignment: CDR1 SGHNT and CDR2 YYREEE (reference sequence). V gave up 0 bases and J gave up 0 bases, with 7 bases separating them. This CDR3 spans 16 amino acids. The CDR3 nucleotides are TGTGCCAGCAGCTTGGCCCGGGACTCTGGGGCCAACGTCCTGACTTTC. Translated, it gives CASSLARDSGANVLTF.

The V and J genes are TRBV29-1 and TRBJ2-2; perhaps TRBD2 as D (6 bases). Trimming stripped 6 bases from V and 0 bases from J, with 11 bases between. The CDR3 is 14 amino acids. The germline V gene encodes CDR1 SQVTM and CDR2 ANQGSEA. The CDR3 region has the DNA TGCAGCGTACTGGGACTCACGAACACCGGGGAGCTGTTTTTT. Its protein is CSVLGLTNTGELFF.

The chain joins TRBV5-6 to TRBJ1-1, with D hard to call. The V end was cut by 0 bases, the J end by 3 bases, with 9 bases between. Germline assignment: CDR1 SGHDT and CDR2 YYEEEE. There are 14 residues in the CDR3. The CDR3 coding sequence is TGTGCCAGCAGCTTGGGAAGTCTAGACACTGAAGCTTTCTTT. Translating gives CASSLGSLDTEAFF.

CDR3 protein: CASTASGGQGRETQYF. CDR3 in DNA: TGTGCCAGCACAGCCTCCGGGGGACAGGGGAGAGAGACCCAGTACTTC. The chain links TRBV2 to TRBJ2-5, with 10 bases aligning to TRBD1. The trim removed 7 bases at V and 4 bases at J, leaving 12 bases unmatched. The CDR3 sequence is 16 residues long. Germline-derived CDR1 and CDR2 are SNHLY and FYNNEI.

The chain recombines TRBV5-1 with TRBJ2-5; TRBD1 aligns across 10 bases. Germline lookup yields CDR1 SGHRS and CDR2 YFSETQ. The CDR3 runs 15 residues. Trimming took 7 bases from V and 2 from J; bases not matched to a gene: 8. The DNA of the CDR3 is TGCGCCAGCCGACCCGGACAGGGGGATCAAGAGACCCAGTACTTC. Amino acids: CASRPGQGDQETQYF.

The chain carries TRBV5-1 and TRBJ1-1; TRBD1 agrees at 7 bases. V was clipped by 4 bases and J by 3 bases; unmatched bases: 9. The length of the CDR3 is 15 residues. Germline V gene lookup returns CDR1 SGHRS and CDR2 YFSETQ. The CDR3, as DNA: TGCGCCAGCAGCACGAACAGGGGTGCGGACACTGAAGCTTTCTTT. It translates to CASSTNRGADTEAFF.

V gene TRBV7-9 combines with J gene TRBJ2-7; TRBD2 matches 9 bases. V gave up 3 bases and J gave up 6 bases; unmatched junction bases: 6. Germline V gene sequence: CDR1 SEHNR, CDR2 FQNEAQ (reference sequence). The CDR3 spans 14 residues. This CDR3 reads CASSFPLAGPEQYF. CDR3 sequence (DNA): TGTGCCAGCAGCTTTCCCCTAGCGGGACCCGAGCAGTACTTC.

The chain couples TRBV28 to TRBJ2-3; TRBD2 might be the D (5 bases). The CDR3 loop spans 15 amino acids. Germline-derived CDR1 and CDR2 are MDHEN and SYDVKM. The V and J ends lost 3 bases and 3 bases respectively, with 13 bases between them. CDR3 coding DNA: TGTGCCAGCAGTTTCGTGGGAGTAGCGACAGATACGCAGTATTTT. Its translation is CASSFVGVATDTQYF.

The V call is TRBV9, the J call TRBJ2-2, with TRBD2 as a possible D gene (5 bases). CDR3 length equals 17 residues. From germline, CDR1 is SGDLS and CDR2 YYNGEE. Trimming left V 0 bases short and J 3 bases short, with 15 bases between. The CDR3 DNA reads as TGTGCCAGCAGCGTAGACGTAGGGAGTGGCGACACCGGGGAGCTGTTTTTT. Translated, it gives CASSVDVGSGDTGELFF.

CDR3 sequence (DNA): TGTGCCAGCAGCCCAGGGACTCCCTTCGGGAACACCATATATTTT. It encodes CASSPGTPFGNTIYF. V usage is TRBV5-4 and J usage is TRBJ1-3; possibly TRBD1 for D (5 bases). There are 15 residues in the CDR3. From germline, CDR1 is SGHNT and CDR2 YYREEE (reference sequence). V dropped 4 bases and J dropped 7 bases, with 18 bases sitting between them.

The rearrangement uses TRBV7-2 and TRBJ2-1, with a possible D match to TRBD2 (6 bases). V was cut by 3 bases and J by 11 bases, with 11 bases left in between. Germline CDR1 SGHTA, CDR2 FQGNSA. This CDR3 region has 12 residues. CDR3 region: CASSFFGGKQFF. The CDR3 nucleotides read TGTGCCAGCAGCTTCTTCGGGGGTAAGCAGTTCTTC. The full variable domain, with the rest looked up from reference TRBV7-2 and TRBJ2-1, is GAGVSQSPSNKVTEKGKDVELRCDPISGHTALYWYRQSLGQGLEFLIYFQGNSAPDKSGLPSDRFSAERTGGSVSTLTIQRTQQEDSAVYLCASSFFGGKQFFGPGTRLTVL.

This chain joins TRBV5-6 and TRBJ2-2, with TRBD2 as a possible D gene (5 bases). This CDR3 has 13 amino acids. Trimming removed 0 bases at V and 5 bases at J, with 5 bases between. CDR1 is SGHDT and CDR2 is YYEEEE in the germline V gene. CDR3 coding DNA: TGTGCCAGCAGCTTGGGCGGGACCGGGGAGCTGTTTTTT. This codes for CASSLGGTGELFF.

The rearrangement uses TRBV4-2 and TRBJ1-2, with 8 positions matching TRBD1. Trimming removed 4 bases from V and 1 base from J; junction bases left unmatched: 5. CDR1 and CDR2 (germline): LGHNA, YNFKEQ. The CDR3 spans 15 residues. Here the CDR3 DNA reads TGTGCCAGCAGCCTCGGACAGGGTGGTAACTATGGCTACACCTTC. Its protein product is CASSLGQGGNYGYTF.